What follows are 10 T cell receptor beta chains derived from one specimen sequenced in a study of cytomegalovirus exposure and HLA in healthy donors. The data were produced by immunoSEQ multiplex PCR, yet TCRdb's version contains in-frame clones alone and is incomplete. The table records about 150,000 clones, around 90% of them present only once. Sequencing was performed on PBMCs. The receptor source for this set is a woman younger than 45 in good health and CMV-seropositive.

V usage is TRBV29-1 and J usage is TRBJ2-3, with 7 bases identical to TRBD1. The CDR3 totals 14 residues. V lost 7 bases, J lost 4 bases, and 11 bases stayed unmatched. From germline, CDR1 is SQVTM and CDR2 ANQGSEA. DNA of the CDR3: TGCAGCGCCCAGGGACAGATAGGGGCAGATACGCAGTATTTT. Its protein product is CSAQGQIGADTQYF.

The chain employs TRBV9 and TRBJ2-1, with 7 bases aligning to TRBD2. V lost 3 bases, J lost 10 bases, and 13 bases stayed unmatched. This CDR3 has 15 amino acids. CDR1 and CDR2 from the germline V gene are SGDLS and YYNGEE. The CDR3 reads CASSGGTMPTREQFF. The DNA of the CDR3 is TGTGCCAGCAGCGGAGGGACTATGCCTACCCGAGAGCAGTTCTTC.

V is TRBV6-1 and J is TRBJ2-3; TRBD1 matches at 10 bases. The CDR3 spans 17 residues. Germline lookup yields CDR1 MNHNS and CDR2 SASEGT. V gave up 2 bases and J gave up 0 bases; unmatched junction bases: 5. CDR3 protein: CASSEIGTGESTDTQYF. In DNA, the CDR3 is TGTGCCAGCAGTGAAATCGGGACAGGGGAGAGCACAGATACGCAGTATTTT.

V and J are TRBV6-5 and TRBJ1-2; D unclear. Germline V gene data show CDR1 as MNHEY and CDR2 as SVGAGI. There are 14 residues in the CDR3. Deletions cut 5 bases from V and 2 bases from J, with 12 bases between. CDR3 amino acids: CASSPLGKNYGYTF. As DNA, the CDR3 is TGTGCCAGCAGTCCCCTAGGCAAAAACTATGGCTACACCTTC.

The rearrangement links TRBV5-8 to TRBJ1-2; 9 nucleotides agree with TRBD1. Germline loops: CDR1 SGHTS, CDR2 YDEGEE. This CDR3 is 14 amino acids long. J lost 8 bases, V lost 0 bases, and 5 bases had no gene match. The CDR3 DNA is TGTGCCAGCAGCTTGGTGGAGGGGACAGGGGGCTACACCTTC. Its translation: CASSLVEGTGGYTF.

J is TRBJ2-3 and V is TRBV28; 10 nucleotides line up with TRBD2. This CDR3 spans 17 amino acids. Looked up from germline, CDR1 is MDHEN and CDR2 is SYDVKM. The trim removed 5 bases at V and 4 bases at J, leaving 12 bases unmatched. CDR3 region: CASSIYSSGGRPDTQYF. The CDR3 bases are TGTGCCAGCAGTATCTATTCTAGCGGGGGCCGGCCAGATACGCAGTATTTT. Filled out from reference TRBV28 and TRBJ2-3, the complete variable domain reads DVKVTQSSRYLVKRTGEKVFLECVQDMDHENMFWYRQDPGLGLRLIYFSYDVKMKEKGDIPEGYSVSREKKERFSLILESASTNQTSMYLCASSIYSSGGRPDTQYFGPGTRLTVL.

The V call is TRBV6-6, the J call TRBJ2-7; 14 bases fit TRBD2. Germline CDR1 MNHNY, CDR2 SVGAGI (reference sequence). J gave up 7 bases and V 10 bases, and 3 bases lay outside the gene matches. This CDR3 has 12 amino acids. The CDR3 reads CATTSGGGEQYF. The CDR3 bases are TGTGCCACGACTAGCGGGGGGGGAGAGCAGTACTTC.

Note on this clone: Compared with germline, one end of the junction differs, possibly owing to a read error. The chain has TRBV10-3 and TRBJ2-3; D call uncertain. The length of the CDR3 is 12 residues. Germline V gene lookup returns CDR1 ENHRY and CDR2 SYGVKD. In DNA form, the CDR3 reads TGTGCCATCAGCGAAACCACAAATACGCAGTATTTT. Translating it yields CAISETTNTQYF.

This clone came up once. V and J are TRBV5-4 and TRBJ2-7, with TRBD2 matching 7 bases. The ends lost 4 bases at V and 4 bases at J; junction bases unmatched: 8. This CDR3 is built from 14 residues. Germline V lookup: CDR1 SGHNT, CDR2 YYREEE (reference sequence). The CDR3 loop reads CASSLERGRYEQYF. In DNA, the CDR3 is TGTGCCAGCAGCCTAGAGCGGGGTAGGTACGAGCAGTACTTC. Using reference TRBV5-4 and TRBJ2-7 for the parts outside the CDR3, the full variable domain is ETGVTQSPTHLIKTRGQQVTLRCSSQSGHNTVSWYQQALGQGPQFIFQYYREEENGRGNFPPRFSGLQFPNYSSELNVNALELDDSALYLCASSLERGRYEQYFGPGTRLTVT.

The CDR3 sequence is CASSRALAGPGGEQYF. CDR3 nucleotides: TGTGCCAGCAGCCGGGCACTAGCGGGGCCGGGAGGGGAGCAGTACTTC. This rearrangement joins TRBV5-6 to TRBJ2-7; 10 bases align to TRBD2. The CDR3 has 16 amino acids. CDR1 SGHDT and CDR2 YYEEEE come from the germline V gene. Trimming removed 4 bases from V and 7 bases from J; junction bases left unmatched: 14.